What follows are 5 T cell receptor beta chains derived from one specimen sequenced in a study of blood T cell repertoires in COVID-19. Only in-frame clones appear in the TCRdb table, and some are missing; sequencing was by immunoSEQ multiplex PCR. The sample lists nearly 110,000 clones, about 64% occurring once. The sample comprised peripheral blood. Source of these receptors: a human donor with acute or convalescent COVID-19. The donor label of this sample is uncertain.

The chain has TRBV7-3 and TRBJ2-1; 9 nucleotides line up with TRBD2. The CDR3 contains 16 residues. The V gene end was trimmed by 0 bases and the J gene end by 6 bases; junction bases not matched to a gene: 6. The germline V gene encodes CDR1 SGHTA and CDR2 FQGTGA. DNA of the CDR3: TGTGCCAGCAGCTTAACTAGCGGGGGCCGACTCAATGAGCAGTTCTTC. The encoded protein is CASSLTSGGRLNEQFF.

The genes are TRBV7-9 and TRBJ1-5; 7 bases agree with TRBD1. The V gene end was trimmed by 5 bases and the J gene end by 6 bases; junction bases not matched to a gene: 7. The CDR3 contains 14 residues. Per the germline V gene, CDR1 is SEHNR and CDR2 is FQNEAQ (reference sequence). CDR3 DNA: TGTGCCAGCAGCGCTTCAGGGGGTGGTCAGCCCCAGCATTTT. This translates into CASSASGGGQPQHF. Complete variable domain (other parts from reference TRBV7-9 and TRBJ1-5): DTGVSQNPRHKITKRGQNVTFRCDPISEHNRLYWYRQTLGQGPEFLTYFQNEAQLEKSRLLSDRFSAERPKGSFSTLEIQRTEQGDSAMYLCASSASGGGQPQHFGDGTRLSIL.

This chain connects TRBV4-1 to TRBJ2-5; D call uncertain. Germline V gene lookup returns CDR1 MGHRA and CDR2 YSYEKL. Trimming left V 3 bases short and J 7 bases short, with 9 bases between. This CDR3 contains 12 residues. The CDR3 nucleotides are TGCGCCAGCAGCCAGCCGGGTGGGACCCAGTACTTC. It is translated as CASSQPGGTQYF.

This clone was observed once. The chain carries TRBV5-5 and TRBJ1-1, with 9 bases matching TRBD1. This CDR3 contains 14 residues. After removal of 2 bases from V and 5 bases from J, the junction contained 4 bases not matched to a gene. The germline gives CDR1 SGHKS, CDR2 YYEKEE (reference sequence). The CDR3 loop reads CASSLQGARTEAFF. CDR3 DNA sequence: TGTGCCAGCAGCTTACAGGGGGCCAGAACTGAAGCTTTCTTT.

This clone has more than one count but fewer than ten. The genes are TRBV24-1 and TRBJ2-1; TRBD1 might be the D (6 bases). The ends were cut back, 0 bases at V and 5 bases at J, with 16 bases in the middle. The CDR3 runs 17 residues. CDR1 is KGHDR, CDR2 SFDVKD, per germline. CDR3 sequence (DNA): TGTGCCACCAGTGATTTGTTTCGACAGGAAAGGGACAATGAGCAGTTCTTC. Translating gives CATSDLFRQERDNEQFF.